This TCR beta chain was recovered during a study of cytomegalovirus exposure and HLA in healthy donors (dated by TCRdb to the late 2010s). Notes on the research overall: An earlier analysis of 587 of the donors reported 250 to 300 Gb of sequence data and around 100 million unique TCR beta sequences obtained from around 180 million T cells. The later analysis used no new phenotypic data to find candidate immune exposures, relying instead on TCR beta sequences and their occurrence across donors. All discovery cohort repertoires had been generated using a single sequencing platform. Roughly 5 DR-DQ haplotypes were handled as single units for association and clustering because linkage in the cohort was strong. A separate validation cohort of roughly 130 different subjects was used in addition to the roughly 700-subject first cohort. Donor age, sex, ethnicity and CMV serostatus were compiled together with the repertoire data. The study combined high-throughput TCR immunosequencing, statistical association of individual TCRs with disease status, and machine learning to predict cytomegalovirus infection status. Class I and class II HLA loci were covered by the typing at four-digit resolution. Typing coverage differed by locus: A, B, C, DRB1 and DQB1 were typed in roughly 620-640 donors, DQA1 in 522, DPA1 in around 600, and DPB1 in around 490. Of the 300 to 450 genotyped donors, 65% to 90% were placed in the genetic ancestry cluster associated with self-reported Caucasian donors. In a later genetic analysis, genome-wide SNP genotypes for about 55% of the roughly 700 donors were used, and that subset was treated as a discovery cohort. In a later analysis, previously published TCR beta repertoires from several hundred donors were re-analyzed and high-resolution HLA genotyping was added so that TCR occurrence patterns could be studied. The study aimed to test whether signatures of past pathogen exposure could be identified by cataloging public T cell receptors. Using immunosequencing, the study profiled T cell repertoires from 666 subjects and related those repertoires to cytomegalovirus serostatus. Across about 370 genotyped donors of the cohort, an average of approximately 240,000 unique TCR beta nucleotide sequences per donor were sequenced, and roughly 20% of those sequences were non-productive. An early release that covered roughly 600 HLA-typed donors contained approximately 320 gigabases of sequencing data and tens of millions of unique TCR sequences. To decide whether each TCR beta V gene segment behaved as functional or pseudogenic, an earlier analysis of some 600 of the donors relied on high-throughput TCR beta sequencing.

In total, 500 to 700 healthy bone marrow donors made up the cohort. At the time of sampling, every cohort member was nominally healthy, though immune exposures that went unrecorded were likely present. The donor was CMV seropositive and belonged to the group of more than 250 seropositive cohort members. A peripheral blood sample was collected from each donor, and TCR beta sequencing was performed on peripheral blood mononuclear cells. Genomic DNA extraction from the blood cell samples was performed with the Qiagen DNeasy Blood Extraction Kit. The method was the immunoSEQ multiplex PCR assay. The multiplex PCR relied on a mix of 60 forward primers for TCR Vbeta segments and 13 reverse primers for TCR Jbeta segments. A multiplex PCR assay on genomic DNA amplified the CDR3 region of rearranged TCR beta genes. Amplified TCR beta libraries were sequenced as 87-base-pair reads on the Illumina HiSeq System. The original methods were these. A later analysis tallied around 82 million unique TCR beta chains across the approximately 670 repertoires, and some 10 million of those chains were shared by two or more donors. To remove PCR and sequencing errors, raw reads were error-corrected and collapsed into unique sequences using a nearest-neighbor algorithm that merged closely related sequences. To assign V, D and J gene segments, CDR3 sequences were aligned to IMGT reference sequences. Each retained sequence needed at least a six-nucleotide match to both a V gene segment and a J gene segment. Rearrangements were called productive when the CDR3 lacked stop codons and stayed in frame with V and J; all others were non-productive. Following IMGT convention, CDR3 was defined as the stretch from the second conserved V-encoded cysteine up to the conserved J-encoded phenylalanine. The earlier analysis of 587 of the donors excluded sequences that lacked an unambiguous match to a single V gene segment. An earlier analysis of over 450 of the donors classified V segments as functional when productive rearrangements were above 56.7% and as segregating when the standard deviation between donors was above 5%. A statistical classification framework was built for diagnosing cytomegalovirus status from the catalog of TCR beta chain sequences. A later analysis assigned V and J genes by comparing TCR nucleotide sequences with IMGT/GENE-DB human TR gene sequences. The TCRdist pipeline was used in a later analysis to assign CDR3 sequences and most-parsimonious VDJ recombination scenarios. A later analysis defined each TCR beta chain by its CDR3 amino acid sequence plus V-gene family, and excluded reads lacking a unique V-gene family. A later analysis removed roughly 590 highly shared, low-generation-probability nucleotide sequences to deal with suspected cross-contamination and a sequencing artifact. For each public chain, a later analysis derived a clonal expansion index from normalized ranks of inferred template counts within each repertoire. In a later analysis, generation probabilities were computed using a VDJ recombination model fitted to out-of-frame rearrangements, and the results were checked against IGoR. A later analysis scored TCR-TCR, TCR-HLA and TCR-CMV co-occurrence with hypergeometric tests, applying a repertoire-size bias correction to TCR pairs. A later analysis estimated false discovery rates by permuting HLA or CMV assignments 20 times. A later analysis grouped co-occurring TCRs with DBSCAN, adding TCRdist sequence similarity when clustering within HLA-allele-positive subsets. Repertoires with fewer than 30,000 or more than 120,000 public chains, plus five repertoires with anomalous nucleotide sharing, were excluded from co-occurrence clustering. TCRdb provides this immuneACCESS table in a form limited to in-frame rearrangements. Some clones are lacking; in checked studies, under half of them reflect an unresolved V gene, and why the rest are absent is not known. Clone size and the V and J calls come from that table; the DNA yielded D and trimming. Recorded for this sample are about 150,000 clones; about 80% of them occurred a single time. The ten largest clones represent around 13% of the sample.

General conclusions and limits of the study: A further reported finding was that TCR beta sequences accurately predicted the HLA-A and HLA-B alleles for most subjects in the first cohort. In this cohort, only TCR beta chains were sequenced, and detectable features were limited by the absence of alpha or paired-chain data. While some public TCRs were present in many individuals, most TCR sequences turned up only very rarely across donors. For the cohort, immune exposure information was limited to CMV serostatus. V-gene and J-gene trimming of TCR beta chains was associated with a missense DCLRE1C variant in a later genetic analysis, and the association was replicated in an independent cohort. HLA typing was unavailable for some donors at each locus, so association tests used only the typed subset. The study gave a list of 150 to 200 TCR beta chains associated with cytomegalovirus. When HLA alleles, especially DR and DQ, strongly co-occurred, attributing TCR associations to individual alleles was difficult. Presence/absence analyses assumed roughly uniform sequencing depth across donors, an assumption that may not hold. It was suggested by the authors that the approach could potentially be generalized to other disease states and immunological phenotypes. Specific HLA alleles were associated with 15,000 to 20,000 TCR beta sequences at a false discovery rate of 0.05 in a later analysis. In a later analysis, several top co-occurrence clusters were reported to appear linked to parvovirus B19, influenza, CMV and Epstein-Barr virus. Some IMGT-functional V segments, including TRBV6-2 and TRBV6-3, could not be distinguished by the 87-base-pair reads and were therefore excluded. In a later analysis, most CMV-associated TCR beta chains were found to appear HLA-restricted, with HLA associations seemingly driven largely by CMV exposure. Compared with equally common non-associated chains, HLA-associated TCR beta chains in a later analysis were more clonally expanded and had lower generation probabilities. Linkage disequilibrium might explain the correlated functional status among segregating V segments, but an unknown experimental factor could not be ruled out. Because counts were too low, seventeen rarely observed V segments, including chromosome 9 orphons, were excluded from the earlier analysis of around 590 of the donors. In vitro tests confirmed that a few of the cytomegalovirus-associated TCR beta chains recognize cytomegalovirus antigens. A later genetic analysis reported fewer N-insertions in productive TCRs among donors in an Asian-associated ancestry cluster than the 666-donor mean. A group of highly shared sequence variants was considered likely to be a technical artifact of the sequencing pipeline. In a later analysis, the rate of TCR association differed among HLA loci, with DRB1 alleles having the most associated TCRs and HLA-C alleles having the fewest. An earlier analysis of approximately 530 of the donors showed that most TCR beta V segments appeared in productive rearrangements either about 90% or about 30% of the time, which broadly matched IMGT annotations. The classifier was reported to diagnose cytomegalovirus status with high specificity and sensitivity in both the original cohort and the validation cohort.

CDR3 length: 15 amino acids, cysteine to phenylalanine. The DNA shown is the 45-base CDR3, in frame from base 1. The junction carries 18 bases between V and J, which are trimmed by 4 bases and 5 bases respectively. CDR1 and CDR2 are drawn from the germline V gene: ENHRY, SYGVKD. This clone was seen a single time. Its antigen remains unidentified. No much larger clone is present one base from it, and per-base qualities are unavailable. Sequencing input: PBMCs. The sequence was collected from a man between 25 and 39 years old in good health and CMV-seropositive. The chain is encoded by TRBV10-3 joined to TRBJ2-7, with TRBD1 perhaps the D gene, on 6 matching bases. The CDR3 loop reads CAISATGSRENEQYF. The DNA sequence is given as TGTGCCATCAGTGCCACAGGGAGTCGGGAAAACGAGCAGTACTTC.